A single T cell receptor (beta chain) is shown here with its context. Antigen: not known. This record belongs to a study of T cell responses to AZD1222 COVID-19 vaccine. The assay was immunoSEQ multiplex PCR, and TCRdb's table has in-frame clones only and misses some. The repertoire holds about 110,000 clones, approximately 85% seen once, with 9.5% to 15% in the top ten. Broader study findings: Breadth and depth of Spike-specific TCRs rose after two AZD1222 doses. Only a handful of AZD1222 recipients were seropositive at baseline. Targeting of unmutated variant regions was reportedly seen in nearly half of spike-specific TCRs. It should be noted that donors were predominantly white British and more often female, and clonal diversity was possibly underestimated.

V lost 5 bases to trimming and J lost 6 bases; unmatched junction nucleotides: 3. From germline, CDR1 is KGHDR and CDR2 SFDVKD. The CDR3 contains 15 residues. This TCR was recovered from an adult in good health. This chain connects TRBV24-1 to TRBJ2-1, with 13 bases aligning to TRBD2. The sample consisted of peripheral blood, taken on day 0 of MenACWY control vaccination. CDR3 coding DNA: TGTGCCACCAGTGCAGGACTAGCGGGAGCCAATGAGCAGTTCTTC. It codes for CATSAGLAGANEQFF.